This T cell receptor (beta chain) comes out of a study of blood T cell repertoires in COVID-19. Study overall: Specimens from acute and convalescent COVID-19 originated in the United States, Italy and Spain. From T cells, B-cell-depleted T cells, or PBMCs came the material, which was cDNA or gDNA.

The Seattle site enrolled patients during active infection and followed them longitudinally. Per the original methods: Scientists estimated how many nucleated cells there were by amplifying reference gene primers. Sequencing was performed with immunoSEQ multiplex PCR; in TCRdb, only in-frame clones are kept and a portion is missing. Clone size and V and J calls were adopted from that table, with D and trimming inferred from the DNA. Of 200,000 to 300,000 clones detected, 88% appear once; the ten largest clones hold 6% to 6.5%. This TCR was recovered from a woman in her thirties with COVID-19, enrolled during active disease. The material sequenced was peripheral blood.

CDR3 in amino acids: CSAWTGGATEAFF. CDR3 nucleotide sequence: TGCAGCGCCTGGACAGGGGGCGCCACTGAAGCTTTCTTT. The chain couples TRBV29-1 to TRBJ1-1; TRBD1 agrees at 11 bases. With V trimmed by 7 bases and J by 4 bases, 5 bases remained unmatched. The CDR3 consists of 13 residues. The germline V gene encodes CDR1 SQVTM and CDR2 ANQGSEA.